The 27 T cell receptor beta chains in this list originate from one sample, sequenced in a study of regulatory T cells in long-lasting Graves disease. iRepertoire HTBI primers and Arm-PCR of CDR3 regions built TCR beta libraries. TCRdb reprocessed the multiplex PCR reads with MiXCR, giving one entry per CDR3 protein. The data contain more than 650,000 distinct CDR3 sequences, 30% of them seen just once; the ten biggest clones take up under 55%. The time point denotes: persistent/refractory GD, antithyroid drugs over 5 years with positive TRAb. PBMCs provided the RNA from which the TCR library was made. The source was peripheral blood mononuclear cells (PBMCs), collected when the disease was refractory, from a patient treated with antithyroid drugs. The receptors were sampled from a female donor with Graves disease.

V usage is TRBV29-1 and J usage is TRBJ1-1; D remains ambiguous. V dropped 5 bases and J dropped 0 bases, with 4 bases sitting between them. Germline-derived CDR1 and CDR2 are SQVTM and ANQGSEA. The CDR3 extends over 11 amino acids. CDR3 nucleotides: TGCAGCGTTTTCATGAACACTGAAGCTTTCTTT. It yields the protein CSVFMNTEAFF.

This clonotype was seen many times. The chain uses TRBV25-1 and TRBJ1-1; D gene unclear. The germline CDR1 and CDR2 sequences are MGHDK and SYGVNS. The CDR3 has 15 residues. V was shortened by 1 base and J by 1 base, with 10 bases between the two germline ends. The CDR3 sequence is CASSESGGKNTEAFF. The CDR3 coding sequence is TGTGCCAGCAGTGAATCGGGTGGCAAGAACACTGAAGCTTTCTTT.

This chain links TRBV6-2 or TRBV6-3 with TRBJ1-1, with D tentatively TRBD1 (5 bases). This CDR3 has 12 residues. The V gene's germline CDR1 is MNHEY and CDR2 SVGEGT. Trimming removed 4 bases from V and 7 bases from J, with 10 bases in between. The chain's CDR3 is CASSLRTYEAFF. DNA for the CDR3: TGTGCCAGCAGTTTACGGACATATGAAGCTTTCTTT.

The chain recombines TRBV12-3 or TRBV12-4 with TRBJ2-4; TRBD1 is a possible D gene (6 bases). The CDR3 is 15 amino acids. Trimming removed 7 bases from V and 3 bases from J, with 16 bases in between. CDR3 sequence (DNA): TGTGCCAGCACGGACAGCGACAGGTTCAAAAACATTCAGTACTTC. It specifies CASTDSDRFKNIQYF.

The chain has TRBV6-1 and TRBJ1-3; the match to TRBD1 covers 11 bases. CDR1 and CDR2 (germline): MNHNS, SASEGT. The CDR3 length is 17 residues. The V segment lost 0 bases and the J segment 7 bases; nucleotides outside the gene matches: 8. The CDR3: CASSEALGQGARNTIYF. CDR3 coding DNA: TGTGCCAGCAGTGAAGCGCTCGGACAGGGGGCAAGGAACACCATATATTTT.

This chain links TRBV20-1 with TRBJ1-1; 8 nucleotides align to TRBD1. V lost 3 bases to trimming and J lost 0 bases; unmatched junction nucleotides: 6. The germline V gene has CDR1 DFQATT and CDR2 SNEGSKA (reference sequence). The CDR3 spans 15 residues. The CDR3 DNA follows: TGCAGTGCTAGGGACCGGGACAGGCTGAACACTGAAGCTTTCTTT. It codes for CSARDRDRLNTEAFF.

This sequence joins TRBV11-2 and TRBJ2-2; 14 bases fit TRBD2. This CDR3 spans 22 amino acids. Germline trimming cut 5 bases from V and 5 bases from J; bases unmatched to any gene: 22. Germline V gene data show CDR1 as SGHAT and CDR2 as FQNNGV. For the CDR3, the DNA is TGTGCCAGCAGCCCCGGGCCGGGAGCCGGGACTAGCGGGAGATATCGTACCGGGGAGCTGTTTTTT. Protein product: CASSPGPGAGTSGRYRTGELFF.

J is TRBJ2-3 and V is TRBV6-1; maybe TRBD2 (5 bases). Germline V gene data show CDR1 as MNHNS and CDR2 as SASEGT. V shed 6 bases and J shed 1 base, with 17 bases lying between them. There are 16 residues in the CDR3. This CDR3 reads CASSPLGDPRTDTQYF. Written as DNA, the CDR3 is TGTGCCAGCAGCCCCTTGGGAGATCCTCGCACAGATACGCAGTATTTT.

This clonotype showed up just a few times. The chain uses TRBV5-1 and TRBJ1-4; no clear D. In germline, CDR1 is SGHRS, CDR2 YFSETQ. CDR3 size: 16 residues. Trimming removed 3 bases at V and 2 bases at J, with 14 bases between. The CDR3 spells CASSSGSLGTNEKLFF. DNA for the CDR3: TGCGCCAGCAGCTCGGGGTCCTTGGGCACTAATGAAAAACTGTTTTTT.

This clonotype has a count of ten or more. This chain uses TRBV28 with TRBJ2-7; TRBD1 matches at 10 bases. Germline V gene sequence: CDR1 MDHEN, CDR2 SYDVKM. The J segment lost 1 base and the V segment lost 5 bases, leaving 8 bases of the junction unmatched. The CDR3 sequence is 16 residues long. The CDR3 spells CASSGNGQGVSYEQYF. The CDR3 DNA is TGTGCCAGCAGTGGAAACGGACAGGGGGTTTCCTACGAGCAGTACTTC.

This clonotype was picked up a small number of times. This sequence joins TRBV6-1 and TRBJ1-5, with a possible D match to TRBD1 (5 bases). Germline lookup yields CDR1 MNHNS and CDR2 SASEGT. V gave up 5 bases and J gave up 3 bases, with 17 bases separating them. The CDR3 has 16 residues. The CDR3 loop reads CASSPLGGEFNQPQHF. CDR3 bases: TGTGCCAGCAGTCCCCTTGGGGGGGAATTCAATCAGCCCCAGCATTTT.

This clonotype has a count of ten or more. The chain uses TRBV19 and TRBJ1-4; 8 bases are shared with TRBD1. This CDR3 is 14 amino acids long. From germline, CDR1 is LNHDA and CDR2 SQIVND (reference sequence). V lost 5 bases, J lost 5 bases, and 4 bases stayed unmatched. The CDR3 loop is CASSPRTGNEKLFF. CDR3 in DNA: TGTGCCAGTAGTCCGCGGACAGGGAATGAAAAACTGTTTTTT.

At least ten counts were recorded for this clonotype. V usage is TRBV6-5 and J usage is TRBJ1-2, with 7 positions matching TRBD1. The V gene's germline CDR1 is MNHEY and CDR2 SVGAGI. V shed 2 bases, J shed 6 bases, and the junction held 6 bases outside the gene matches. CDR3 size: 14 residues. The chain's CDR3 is CASSYLGQANGYTF. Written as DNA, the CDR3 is TGTGCCAGCAGTTACCTCGGACAGGCAAATGGCTACACCTTC.

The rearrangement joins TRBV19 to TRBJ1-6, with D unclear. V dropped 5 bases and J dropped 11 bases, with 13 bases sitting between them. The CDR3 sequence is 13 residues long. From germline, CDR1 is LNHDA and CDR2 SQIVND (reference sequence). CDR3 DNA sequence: TGTGCCAGTAGTGACGGATGGACGGCACCCCTCCACTTT. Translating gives CASSDGWTAPLHF. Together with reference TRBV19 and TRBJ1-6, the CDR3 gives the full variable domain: DGGITQSPKYLFRKEGQNVTLSCEQNLNHDAMYWYRQDPGQGLRLIYYSQIVNDFQKGDIAEGYSVSREKKESFPLTVTSAQKNPTAFYLCASSDGWTAPLHFGNGTRLTVT.

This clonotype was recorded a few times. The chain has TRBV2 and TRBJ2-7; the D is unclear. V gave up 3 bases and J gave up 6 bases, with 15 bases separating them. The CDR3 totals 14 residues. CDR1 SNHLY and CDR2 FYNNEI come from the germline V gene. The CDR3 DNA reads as TGTGCCAGCAGTGATGGCCTAGTCAATGCCGAGCAGTACTTC. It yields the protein CASSDGLVNAEQYF.

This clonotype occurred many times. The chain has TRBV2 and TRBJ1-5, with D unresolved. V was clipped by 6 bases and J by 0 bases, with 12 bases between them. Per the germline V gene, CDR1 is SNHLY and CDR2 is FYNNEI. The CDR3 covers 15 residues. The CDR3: CASRGRAVSNQPQHF. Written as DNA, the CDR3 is TGTGCCAGCAGGGGAAGGGCGGTTAGCAATCAGCCCCAGCATTTT.

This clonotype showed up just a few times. The CDR3 spells CASSTTGLANTEAFF. The CDR3 nucleotides read TGCGCCAGCAGCACTACAGGGTTAGCGAACACTGAAGCTTTCTTT. The chain joins TRBV4-1 to TRBJ1-1; tentative D call: TRBD1 (6 bases). Trimming pared 5 bases from V and 1 base from J, leaving 14 bases between. CDR1 and CDR2 from the germline V gene are MGHRA and YSYEKL. The CDR3 spans 15 residues.

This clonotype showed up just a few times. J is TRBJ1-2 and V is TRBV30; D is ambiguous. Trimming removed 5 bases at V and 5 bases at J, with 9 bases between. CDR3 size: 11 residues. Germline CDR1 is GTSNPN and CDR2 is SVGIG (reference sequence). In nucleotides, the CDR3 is TGTGCCTGGTACAGCAATTATGGCTACACCTTC. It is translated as CAWYSNYGYTF.

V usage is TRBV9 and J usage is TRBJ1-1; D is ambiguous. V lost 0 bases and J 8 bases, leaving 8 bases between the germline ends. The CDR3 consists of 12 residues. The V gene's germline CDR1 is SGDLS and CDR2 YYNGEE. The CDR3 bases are TGTGCCAGCAGCGTAGACCTCGGGGAAGCTTTCTTT. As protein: CASSVDLGEAFF.

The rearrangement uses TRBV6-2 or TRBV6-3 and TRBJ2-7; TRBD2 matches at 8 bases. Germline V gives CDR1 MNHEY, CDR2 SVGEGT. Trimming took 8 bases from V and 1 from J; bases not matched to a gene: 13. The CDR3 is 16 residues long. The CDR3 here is CASRGPASGPSYEQYF. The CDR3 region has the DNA TGTGCCAGCCGCGGGCCCGCTAGCGGGCCGTCCTACGAGCAGTACTTC.

In nucleotides, the CDR3 is TGTGCCAGCAGCATGGGGAGCGGTGCCTACGAGCAGTACTTC. This translates into CASSMGSGAYEQYF. The V and J genes are TRBV6-1 and TRBJ2-7, with D possibly TRBD2 on 5 matching bases. V shed 6 bases and J shed 2 bases, with 14 bases lying between them. The CDR3 consists of 14 residues. CDR1 is MNHNS, CDR2 SASEGT, per germline.

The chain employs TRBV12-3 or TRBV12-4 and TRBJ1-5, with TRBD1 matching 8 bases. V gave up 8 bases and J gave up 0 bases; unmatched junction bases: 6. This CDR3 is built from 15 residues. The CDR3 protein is CASGQGAGSNQPQHF. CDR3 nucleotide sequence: TGTGCCAGCGGGCAGGGGGCTGGTAGCAATCAGCCCCAGCATTTT.

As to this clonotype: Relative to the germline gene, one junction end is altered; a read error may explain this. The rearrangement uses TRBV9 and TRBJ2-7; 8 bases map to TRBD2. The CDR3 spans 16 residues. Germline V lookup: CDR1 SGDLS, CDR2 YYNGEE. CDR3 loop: CASSVGTSRGLYEQHF. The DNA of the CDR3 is TGTGCCAGCAGCGTAGGGACTAGCAGGGGCCTCTACGAGCAGCACTTC.

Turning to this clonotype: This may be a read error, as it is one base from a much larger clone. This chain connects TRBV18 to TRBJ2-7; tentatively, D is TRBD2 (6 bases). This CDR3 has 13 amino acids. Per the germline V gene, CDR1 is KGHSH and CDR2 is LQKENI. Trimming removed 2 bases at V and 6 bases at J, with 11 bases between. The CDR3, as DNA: TGTGCCAGCTCACCAGAACGGGGGTGCGAGCAGTACTTC. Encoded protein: CASSPERGCEQYF.

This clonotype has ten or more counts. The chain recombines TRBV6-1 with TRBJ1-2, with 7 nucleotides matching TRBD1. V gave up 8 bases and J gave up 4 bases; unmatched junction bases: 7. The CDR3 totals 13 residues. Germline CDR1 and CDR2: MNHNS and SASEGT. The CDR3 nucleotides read TGTGCCAGCGGTCGGCGGACAGGCTATGGCTACACCTTC. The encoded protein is CASGRRTGYGYTF.

CDR3 residues: CASNTLGGEGGYTF. CDR3 DNA sequence: TGTGCCAGCAACACACTGGGGGGGGAAGGAGGCTACACCTTC. This sequence joins TRBV7-8 and TRBJ1-2; D might be TRBD1 (5 bases). CDR3 length: 14 residues. Trimming pared 7 bases from V and 8 bases from J, leaving 20 bases between. CDR1 SGHVS and CDR2 FQNEAQ come from the germline V gene. The full variable domain, with the rest looked up from reference TRBV7-8 and TRBJ1-2, is GAGVSQSPRYKVAKRGQDVALRCDPISGHVSLFWYQQALGQGPEFLTYFQNEAQLDKSGLPSDRFFAERPEGSVSTLKIQRTQQEDSAVYLCASNTLGGEGGYTFGSGTRLTVV.

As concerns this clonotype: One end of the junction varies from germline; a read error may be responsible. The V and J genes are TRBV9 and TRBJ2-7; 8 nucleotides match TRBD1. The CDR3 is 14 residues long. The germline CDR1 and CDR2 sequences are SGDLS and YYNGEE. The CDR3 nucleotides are TGTGCCAGCAGCGTAGGGACAGGGATGAGGGAGCGGTACTTC. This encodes CASSVGTGMRERYF. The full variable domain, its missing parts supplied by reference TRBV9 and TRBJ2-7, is DSGVTQTPKHLITATGQRVTLRCSPRSGDLSVYWYQQSLDQGLQFLIQYYNGEERAKGNILERFSAQQFPDLHSELNLSSLELGDSALYFCASSVGTGMRERYFGPGTRLTVT.